The 10 T cell receptor beta chains listed next were all sequenced from one sample in a study of shared clonotypes between healthy human individuals. Measured with immunoSEQ multiplex PCR; TCRdb has only the in-frame clones, and not every one. Here the sample spans nearly 1,000,000 clones, over 60% being singletons. Specimen: memory CD4+ T cells sorted from blood. As for subset: CD45RA-negative fraction. Receptors were obtained from a young man in good health.

This rearrangement joins TRBV4-1 to TRBJ2-3, with 10 nucleotides matching TRBD2. This CDR3 has 18 residues. The V and J ends lost 3 bases and 0 bases, in that order; junction bases with no gene match: 9. Germline lookup yields CDR1 MGHRA and CDR2 YSYEKL. The CDR3 sequence is CASSQGAGGPYSTDTQYF. The CDR3 DNA reads TGCGCCAGCAGCCAGGGAGCGGGGGGGCCATATAGCACAGATACGCAGTATTTT.

The rearrangement uses TRBV30 and TRBJ2-7; no definite D call. Germline CDR1 is GTSNPN and CDR2 is SVGIG (reference sequence). This CDR3 is built from 12 residues. V was pared by 2 bases and J by 3 bases, with 8 bases between. In DNA, the CDR3 is TGTGCCTGGAGTAGAAAGGGCTACGAGCAGTACTTC. Translation gives CAWSRKGYEQYF.

The DNA of the CDR3 is TGTGCCAGCAGTGAGGTGTCGGGGGATACGCAGTATTTT. It encodes CASSEVSGDTQYF. This chain links TRBV6-4 with TRBJ2-3; D is possibly TRBD2 (5 bases). CDR1 is MRHNA and CDR2 is SNTAGT in the germline V gene. Trimming removed 3 bases from V and 6 bases from J, with 10 bases in between. There are 13 residues in the CDR3.

V gene TRBV12-5 combines with J gene TRBJ1-1; 9 bases align to TRBD1. The V segment lost 0 bases and the J segment 0 bases; nucleotides outside the gene matches: 8. The CDR3 consists of 18 residues. Germline V lookup: CDR1 LGHNT, CDR2 FRNRAP. CDR3 nucleotide sequence: TGTGCTAGTGGTTTGGTACAAGGGACAGGGTGGATGAACACTGAAGCTTTCTTT. Amino acid sequence: CASGLVQGTGWMNTEAFF. Together with reference TRBV12-5 and TRBJ1-1, the CDR3 gives the full variable domain: DARVTQTPRHKVTEMGQEVTMRCQPILGHNTVFWYRQTMMQGLELLAYFRNRAPLDDSGMPKDRFSAEMPDATLATLKIQPSEPRDSAVYFCASGLVQGTGWMNTEAFFGQGTRLTVV.

This clone came up once. The chain joins TRBV2 to TRBJ2-7, with a tentative D call TRBD2 (6 bases). With 4 bases removed from V and 0 bases from J, the gap between germline ends came to 7 bases. The CDR3 spans 13 residues. Germline values: CDR1 SNHLY, CDR2 FYNNEI. CDR3 region: CASSGDFSYEQYF. The DNA of the CDR3 is TGTGCCAGCAGTGGGGACTTCTCCTACGAGCAGTACTTC.

The chain couples TRBV5-1 to TRBJ1-3; D uncertain. CDR1 SGHRS and CDR2 YFSETQ come from the germline V gene. The V end was cut by 5 bases, the J end by 2 bases, with 8 bases between. This CDR3 region has 13 residues. DNA for the CDR3: TGCGCCAGCAGTTCTTCAACTGGAAACACCATATATTTT. Its translation is CASSSSTGNTIYF.

The gene calls are TRBV11-2 and TRBJ2-1; D remains ambiguous. Trimming cost V 1 base and J 10 bases, with 8 bases left between them. CDR3 length: 12 residues. Germline-derived CDR1 and CDR2 are SGHAT and FQNNGV. The CDR3 region has the DNA TGTGCCAGCAGCTTAGGGTACCCGGAGCAGTTCTTC. Amino acid sequence: CASSLGYPEQFF.

The chain recombines TRBV4-3 with TRBJ1-3, with TRBD1 identical over 7 bases. Looked up from germline, CDR1 is LGHNA and CDR2 is YSLEER. Losses at the gene ends were 3 bases for V and 1 base for J; bases not matched to a gene: 6. CDR3 size: 16 residues. CDR3 protein: CASSQETGNSGNTIYF. The CDR3 DNA reads as TGCGCCAGCAGCCAGGAGACAGGGAATTCTGGAAACACCATATATTTT.

V and J are TRBV5-1 and TRBJ2-7; 14 bases are shared with TRBD2. The germline CDR1 and CDR2 sequences are SGHRS and YFSETQ. With V trimmed by 4 bases and J by 7 bases, 7 bases remained unmatched. This CDR3 has 15 amino acids. The CDR3 region is CASSTGTSGRLEQYF. In nucleotides, the CDR3 is TGCGCCAGCAGCACGGGGACTAGCGGGAGACTTGAGCAGTACTTC.

Concerning this clone: A read error may be the cause here, since a much bigger clone is one base away. The chain links TRBV5-1 to TRBJ1-3; D is undetermined. The V gene's germline CDR1 is SGHRS and CDR2 YFSETQ. This CDR3 has 13 amino acids. Trimming removed 1 base at V and 0 bases at J, with 2 bases between. The CDR3 here is CASSLNSGNTIYF. The CDR3 region has the DNA TGCGCCAGCAGCTTGAACTCTGGAAACACCATATATTTT. Full variable domain (missing parts from reference TRBV5-1 and TRBJ1-3): KAGVTQTPRYLIKTRGQQVTLSCSPISGHRSVSWYQQTPGQGLQFLFEYFSETQRNKGNFPGRFSGRQFSNSRSEMNVSTLELGDSALYLCASSLNSGNTIYFGEGSWLTVV.